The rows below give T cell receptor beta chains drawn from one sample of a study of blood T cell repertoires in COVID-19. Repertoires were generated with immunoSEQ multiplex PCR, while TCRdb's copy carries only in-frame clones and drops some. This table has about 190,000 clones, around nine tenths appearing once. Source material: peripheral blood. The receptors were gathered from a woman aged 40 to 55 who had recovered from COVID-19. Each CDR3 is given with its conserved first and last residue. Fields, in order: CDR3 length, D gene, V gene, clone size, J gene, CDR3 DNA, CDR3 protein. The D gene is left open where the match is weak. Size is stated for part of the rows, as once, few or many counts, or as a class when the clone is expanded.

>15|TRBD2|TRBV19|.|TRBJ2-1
TGTGCCAGTAGTAGGGCGGGAGGCTCCTACAATGAGCAGTTCTTC
CASSRAGGSYNEQFF
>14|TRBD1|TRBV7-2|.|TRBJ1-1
TGTGCCAGCAGCTTAGACAGGGGAAGCACTGAAGCTTTCTTT
CASSLDRGSTEAFF
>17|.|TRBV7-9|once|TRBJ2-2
TGTGCCAGCAGTCAATCGGGTAGCGGTGCGAACACCGGGGAGCTGTTTTTT
CASSQSGSGANTGELFF
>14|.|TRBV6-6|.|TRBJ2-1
TGTGCCAGCAGCTCCACCCCGCGTGGGGCCGAGCAGTTCTTC
CASSSTPRGAEQFF
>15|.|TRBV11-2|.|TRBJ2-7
TGTGCCAGCAGCTTAGAGACTTCCAGCTCCTACGAGCAGTACTTC
CASSLETSSSYEQYF
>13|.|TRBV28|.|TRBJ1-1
TGTGCCAGCATTTCGGGGGGCAGCACTGAAGCTTTCTTT
CASISGGSTEAFF
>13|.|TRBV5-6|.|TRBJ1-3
TGTGCCAGCAGCTTGGTACTGGGAAACACCATATATTTT
CASSLVLGNTIYF
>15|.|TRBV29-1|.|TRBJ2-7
TGCAGCGTCCTCCTTAACCACAGGTCCTCCTACGAGCAGTACTTC
CSVLLNHRSSYEQYF
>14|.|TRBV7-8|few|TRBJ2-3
TGTGCCAGCAGCCCCCAATCTAGCGCCAATACGCAGTATTTT
CASSPQSSANTQYF
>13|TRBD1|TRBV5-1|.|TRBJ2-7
TGCGCCAGCAGCGAGACAGGGGCATCCGAGCAGTACTTC
CASSETGASEQYF
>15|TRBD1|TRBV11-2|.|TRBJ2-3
TGTGCCAGCAGCCCTACAGGGGACGGCACAGATACGCAGTATTTT
CASSPTGDGTDTQYF
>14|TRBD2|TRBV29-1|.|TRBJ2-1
TGCAGCGTTGAAAGGCCTAGCGGCTACAATGAGCAGTTCTTC
CSVERPSGYNEQFF
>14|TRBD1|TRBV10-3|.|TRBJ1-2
TGTGCCATCAGCGCAGGGGGCATTAACTATGGCTACACCTTC
CAISAGGINYGYTF
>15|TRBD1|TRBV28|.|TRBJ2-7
TGTGCCAGCACGTTTACCGGGACAGGGGCCTACGAGCAGTACTTC
CASTFTGTGAYEQYF
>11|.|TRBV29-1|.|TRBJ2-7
TGCAGCGTTGAGGTGGCATACGAGCAGTACTTC
CSVEVAYEQYF
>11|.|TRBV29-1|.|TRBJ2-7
TGCAGCGTTGAAAGGGGGTACGAGCAGTACTTC
CSVERGYEQYF
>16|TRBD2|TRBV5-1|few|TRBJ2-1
TGCGCCAGCAGGATCCTAGCGGGAGCGACCTACAATGAGCAGTTCTTC
CASRILAGATYNEQFF
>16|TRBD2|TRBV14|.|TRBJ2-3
TGTGCCAGCAGCCCAATAATGGGACTAGCCGTAGATACGCAGTATTTT
CASSPIMGLAVDTQYF
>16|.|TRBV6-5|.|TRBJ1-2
TGTGCCAGCAGTTTTGGCCCGTCCATCCAGATCTATGGCTACACCTTC
CASSFGPSIQIYGYTF
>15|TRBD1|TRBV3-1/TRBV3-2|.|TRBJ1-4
TGTGCCAGCAGCCTTCGGACAGGGGGCCGGGAAAAACTGTTTTTT
CASSLRTGGREKLFF
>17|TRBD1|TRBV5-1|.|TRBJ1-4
TGCGCCAGCAGCTTGTATTTTAACAGGGGTGGGGCGGAAAAACTGTTTTTT
CASSLYFNRGGAEKLFF
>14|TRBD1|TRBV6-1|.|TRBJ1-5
TGTGCCAGCAGTGACAGGGGGCGAGGTCAGCCCCAGCATTTT
CASSDRGRGQPQHF
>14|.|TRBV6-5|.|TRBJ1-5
TGTGCCAGCAGTTCTGTAGCGGCGACAAAGCCCCAGCATTTT
CASSSVAATKPQHF
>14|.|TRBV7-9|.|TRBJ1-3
TGTGCCAGCAGCTTAGCCCAATCAGGAAACACCATATATTTT
CASSLAQSGNTIYF
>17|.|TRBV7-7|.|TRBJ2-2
TGTGCCAGCAGCTTAGAGTACCAGGGGCTGAGCACCGGGGAGCTGTTTTTT
CASSLEYQGLSTGELFF
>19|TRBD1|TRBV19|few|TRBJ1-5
TGTGCCAGTAGTATTGGGACAGGACAGGGGAATTCTTTCGTGCAGCCCCAGCATTTT
CASSIGTGQGNSFVQPQHF
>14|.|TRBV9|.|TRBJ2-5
TGTGCCAGCAGCCCCTTTGGGTGGGAGGAGACCCAGTACTTC
CASSPFGWEETQYF
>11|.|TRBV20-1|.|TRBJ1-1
TGCAGTGCTAGCCTCAACACTGAAGCTTTCTTT
CSASLNTEAFF
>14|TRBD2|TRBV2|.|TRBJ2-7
TGTGCCAGCAGGGGGACTAGCGGGAGTTGGGAGCAGTACTTC
CASRGTSGSWEQYF
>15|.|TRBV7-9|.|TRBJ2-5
TGTGCCAGCACCAAACCCCTAGGCGGGCAAGAGACCCAGTACTTC
CASTKPLGGQETQYF
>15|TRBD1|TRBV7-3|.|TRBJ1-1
TGTGCCAGCAGCCCCATAAACCAGGGGGATACTGAAGCTTTCTTT
CASSPINQGDTEAFF
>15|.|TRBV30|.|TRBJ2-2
TGTGTGGTGGGAGCCGGTAAATTGAACACCGGGGAGCTGTTTTTT
CVVGAGKLNTGELFF
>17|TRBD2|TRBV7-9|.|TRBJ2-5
TGTGCCAGCAGCATGCCGACCAGCGGGGGGTCCAGCGAGACCCAGTACTTC
CASSMPTSGGSSETQYF
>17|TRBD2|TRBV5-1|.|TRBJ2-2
TGCGCCAGCAGCTTGGCCTGGCTAGCGGAGGGCACCGGGGAGCTGTTTTTT
CASSLAWLAEGTGELFF
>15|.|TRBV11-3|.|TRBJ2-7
TGTGCCAGCAGCTTAAGGGCAGGGCTCTCCTACGAGCAGTACTTC
CASSLRAGLSYEQYF
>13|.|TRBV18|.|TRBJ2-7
TGTGCCAGCTCACCAGACAACTCCTACGAGCAGTACTTC
CASSPDNSYEQYF
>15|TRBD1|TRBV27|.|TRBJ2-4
TGTGCCAGCAGTCCGCGTCCAGGGGGCGATTTCATTCAGTACTTC
CASSPRPGGDFIQYF
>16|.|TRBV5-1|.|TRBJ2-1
TGCGCCAGCAGCTTGGTGGAAAGCGGAACCTACAATGAGCAGTTCTTC
CASSLVESGTYNEQFF
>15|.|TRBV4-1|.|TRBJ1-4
TGCGCCAGCAGCCTGGAGAGGGTCGGGGGGGGAAAACTGTTTTTT
CASSLERVGGGKLFF
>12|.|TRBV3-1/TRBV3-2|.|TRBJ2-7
TGTGCCAGCAGCCCCAACTCCTACGAGCAGTACTTC
CASSPNSYEQYF
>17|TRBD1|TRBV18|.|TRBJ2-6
TGTGCCAGCTCCACCGGGACAGGAAGCTCTGGGGCCAACGTCCTGACTTTC
CASSTGTGSSGANVLTF
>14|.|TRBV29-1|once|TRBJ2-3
TGCAGCGTTGACATGGGGGGAGTGACAGATACGCAGTATTTT
CSVDMGGVTDTQYF
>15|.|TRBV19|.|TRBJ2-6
TGTGCCAGTAGCAAACAGAACTCCGGGGCCAACGTCCTGACTTTC
CASSKQNSGANVLTF
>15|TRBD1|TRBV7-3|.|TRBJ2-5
TGTGCCAGCAGCTTAGTAGGGGGCCCCCAAGAGACCCAGTACTTC
CASSLVGGPQETQYF
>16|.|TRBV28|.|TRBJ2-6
TGTGCCAGCAACAGAGAGGGCTACTCTGGGGCCAACGTCCTGACTTTC
CASNREGYSGANVLTF
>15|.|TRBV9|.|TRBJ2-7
TGTGCCAGCAGCGTAGCGGCGGGGATTACCTACGAGCAGTACTTC
CASSVAAGITYEQYF
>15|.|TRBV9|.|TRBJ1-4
TGTGCCAGCAGCGGCACAGGGTTGACTAATGAAAAACTGTTTTTT
CASSGTGLTNEKLFF
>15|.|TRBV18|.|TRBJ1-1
TGTGCCAGCTCACTTACGGGGGGGATGAACACTGAAGCTTTCTTT
CASSLTGGMNTEAFF
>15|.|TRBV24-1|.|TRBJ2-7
TGTGCCACCAGTGATCCGACAGGTAGGACCTACGAGCAGTACTTC
CATSDPTGRTYEQYF
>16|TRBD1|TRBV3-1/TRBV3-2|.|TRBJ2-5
TGTGCCAGCAGCCAGGGCCCGGACAGGGGGAGAGAGACCCAGTACTTC
CASSQGPDRGRETQYF
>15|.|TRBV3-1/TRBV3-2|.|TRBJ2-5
TGTGCCAGCAGCCAAGGGAATGCCAGGGGTGAGACCCAGTACTTC
CASSQGNARGETQYF
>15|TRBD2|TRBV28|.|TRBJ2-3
TGTGCCAGCAGCGAGACTAGCGGGATCACAGATACGCAGTATTTT
CASSETSGITDTQYF
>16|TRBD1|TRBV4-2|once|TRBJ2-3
TGTGCCAGCAGCCACCCCGACAGGGGGGGGACAGATACGCAGTATTTT
CASSHPDRGGTDTQYF